One TCR beta chain is described in this entry. Its target is not known. Viral peptide pools were used in the ViraFEST assay to expand antigen-specific CD4+ T cells, and sequencing came afterward. The culture ran for about 11 days, and then CD4+ T cells were isolated. Absence of prior SARS-CoV-2 infection characterized the vaccine recipients, who showed negative nucleocapsid antibodies. A density of roughly 2 million PBMC per well was used; these cells were cultured with roughly 10 IU/ml IL-2 and approximately 10 ug/ml peptides. A half-volume exchange with IL-2 medium occurred on days 3 and 7. The data belong to a study of vaccination effects on CD4 cells after COVID-19. Study conclusions and caveats: Clones induced by infection and by vaccine showed marked clonal contraction late after vaccination.

Germline V gene data show CDR1 as LNHDA and CDR2 as SQIVND (reference sequence). The CDR3 has 17 residues. J was trimmed by 2 bases and V by 1 base; bases with no gene match: 9. The data were produced by immunoSEQ multiplex PCR, yet TCRdb's version contains in-frame clones alone and is incomplete. The data show tens of thousands of clones, with less than 85% seen just once and approximately 2.8% held by the top ten. The chain is built from TRBV19 and TRBJ2-3, with 7 bases that match TRBD1. The clonotype originates from a human donor who received a COVID-19 vaccine. This specimen consisted of CD4+ T cells from PBMCs cultured with HCoV-NL63 spike peptides, obtained before COVID-19 vaccination. The CDR3 protein is CASSIGGGEYATDTQYF. For the CDR3, the DNA is TGTGCCAGTAGTATAGGAGGGGGCGAGTATGCCACAGATACGCAGTATTTT.